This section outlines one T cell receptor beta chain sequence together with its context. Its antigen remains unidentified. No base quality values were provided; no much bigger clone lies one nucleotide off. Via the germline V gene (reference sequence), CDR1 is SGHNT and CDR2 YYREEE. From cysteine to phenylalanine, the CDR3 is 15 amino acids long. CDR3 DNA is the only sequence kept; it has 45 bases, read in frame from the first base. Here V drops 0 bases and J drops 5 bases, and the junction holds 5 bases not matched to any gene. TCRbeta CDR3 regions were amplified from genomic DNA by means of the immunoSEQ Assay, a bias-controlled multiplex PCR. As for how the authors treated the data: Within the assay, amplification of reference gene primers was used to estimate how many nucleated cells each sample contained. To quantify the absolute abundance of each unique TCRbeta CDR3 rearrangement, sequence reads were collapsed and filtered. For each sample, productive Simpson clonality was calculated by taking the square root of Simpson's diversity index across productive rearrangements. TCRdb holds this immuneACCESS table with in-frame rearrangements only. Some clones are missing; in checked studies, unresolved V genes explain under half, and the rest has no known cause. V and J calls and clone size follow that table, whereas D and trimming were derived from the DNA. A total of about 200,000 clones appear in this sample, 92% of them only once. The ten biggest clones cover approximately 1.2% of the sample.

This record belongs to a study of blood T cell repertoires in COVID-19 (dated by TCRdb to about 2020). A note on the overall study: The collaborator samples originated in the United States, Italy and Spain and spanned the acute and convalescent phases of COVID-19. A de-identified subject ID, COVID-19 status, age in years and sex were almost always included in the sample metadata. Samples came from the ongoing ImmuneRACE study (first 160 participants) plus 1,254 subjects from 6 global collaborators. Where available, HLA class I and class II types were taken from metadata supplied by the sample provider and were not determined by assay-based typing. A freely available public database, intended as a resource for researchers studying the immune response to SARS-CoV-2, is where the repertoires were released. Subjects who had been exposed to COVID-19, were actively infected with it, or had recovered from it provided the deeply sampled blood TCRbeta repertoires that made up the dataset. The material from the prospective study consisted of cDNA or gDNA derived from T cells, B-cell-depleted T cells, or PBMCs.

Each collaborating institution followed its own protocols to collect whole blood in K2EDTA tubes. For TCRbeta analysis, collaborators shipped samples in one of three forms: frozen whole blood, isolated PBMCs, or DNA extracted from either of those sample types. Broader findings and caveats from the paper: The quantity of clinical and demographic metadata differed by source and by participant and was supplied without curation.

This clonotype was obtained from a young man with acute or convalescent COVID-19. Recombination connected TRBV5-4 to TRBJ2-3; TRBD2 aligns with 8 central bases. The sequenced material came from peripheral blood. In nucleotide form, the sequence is TGTGCCAGCAGCTTGGCCCAGGCGGGAGGAGATACGCAGTATTTT. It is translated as CASSLAQAGGDTQYF. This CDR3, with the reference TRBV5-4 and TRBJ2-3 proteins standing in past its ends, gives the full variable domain ETGVTQSPTHLIKTRGQQVTLRCSSQSGHNTVSWYQQALGQGPQFIFQYYREEENGRGNFPPRFSGLQFPNYSSELNVNALELDDSALYLCASSLAQAGGDTQYFGPGTRLTVL.